What follows are 25 T cell receptor beta chains derived from one specimen sequenced in a study of shared clonotypes between healthy human individuals. Clones were sequenced by immunoSEQ multiplex PCR, and TCRdb holds only the in-frame ones, with some missing. Among approximately 2.5 million clones, more than 80% were seen once, and the ten largest hold roughly 0.13%. The source material was naive CD4+ T cells sorted from blood. The sample's subset: CD45RA+ positively selected. Receptors originate from a man younger than 35 in good health.

This chain uses TRBV28 with TRBJ1-5; TRBD1 matches 9 bases. Germline V gives CDR1 MDHEN, CDR2 SYDVKM. This CDR3 contains 17 residues. J was trimmed by 5 bases and V by 5 bases; bases with no gene match: 13. CDR3 sequence (DNA): TGTGCCAGCAGTACCCCACCGGGACAGGGTACGGATCAGCCCCAGCATTTT. This codes for CASSTPPGQGTDQPQHF.

The chain is built from TRBV7-9 and TRBJ2-1; 7 bases are a match to TRBD2. Germline V gives CDR1 SEHNR, CDR2 FQNEAQ (reference sequence). Trimming removed 6 bases from V and 2 bases from J; junction bases left unmatched: 10. The CDR3 loop spans 16 amino acids. The CDR3 here is CASRHLAGEAYNEQFF. CDR3 bases: TGTGCCAGCAGACACCTCGCGGGGGAAGCCTACAATGAGCAGTTCTTC.

The chain links TRBV10-3 to TRBJ2-3, with TRBD2 identical over 12 bases. CDR1 ENHRY and CDR2 SYGVKD come from the germline V gene. The junction had 8 bases not matched to a gene; V was cut back by 6 bases and J by 4 bases. The CDR3 has 16 residues. In DNA form, the CDR3 reads TGTGCCATCAGCCCCGCTAGCGGGGGGGGGTCAGATACGCAGTATTTT. Its translation: CAISPASGGGSDTQYF.

The V gene is TRBV18, the J gene TRBJ1-6; tentatively, D is TRBD1 (5 bases). The CDR3 loop spans 17 amino acids. Germline V gene sequence: CDR1 KGHSH, CDR2 LQKENI. V dropped 3 bases and J dropped 7 bases, with 19 bases sitting between them. CDR3 sequence (DNA): TGTGCCAGCTCACCCTTGGACCCTCGGGGGAGGAATTCACCCCTCCACTTT. Protein: CASSPLDPRGRNSPLHF.

The chain recombines TRBV5-3 with TRBJ2-7; D gene ambiguous. TRBV5-3 is classed as an ORF, of uncertain function. Trimming took 4 bases from V and 5 from J, leaving 13 bases between them. CDR3 length: 13 residues. The CDR3, as DNA: TGTGCCAGAAGCCTGAGGCTTTTCCACGAGCAGTACTTC. Translated, it gives CARSLRLFHEQYF.

For this clone: One end of the junction varies from germline; a read error may be responsible. This sequence joins TRBV5-4 and TRBJ2-3, with 13 bases aligning to TRBD2. In germline, CDR1 is SGHNT, CDR2 YYREEE (reference sequence). The CDR3 has 17 residues. The CDR3 DNA reads TGTGCCAGCAGTTTGGGACTAGCGGGGAGAAGCACAGATACGCAGTATTTT. Its translation: CASSLGLAGRSTDTQYF.

The count of this clone is one. V is TRBV5-4 and J is TRBJ2-1; D gene unclear. Between the trimmed V and J ends, which lost 2 bases and 6 bases, there was a span of 15 bases. The CDR3 has 15 amino acids. Germline V gene sequence: CDR1 SGHNT, CDR2 YYREEE (reference sequence). CDR3 sequence: CASSFSSTNTNEQFF. The DNA of the CDR3 is TGTGCCAGCAGCTTTTCGTCCACAAACACCAATGAGCAGTTCTTC.

V usage is TRBV7-2 and J usage is TRBJ1-4; D call uncertain. V was clipped by 4 bases and J by 10 bases, with 13 bases between them. The CDR3 length is 13 residues. Germline CDR1 SGHTA, CDR2 FQGNSA. The CDR3 region has the DNA TGTGCCAGCAGCTCGGACCAAGGACGAAAACTGTTTTTT. Encoded protein: CASSSDQGRKLFF. Full variable domain (outside the CDR3, taken from reference TRBV7-2 and TRBJ1-4): GAGVSQSPSNKVTEKGKDVELRCDPISGHTALYWYRQSLGQGLEFLIYFQGNSAPDKSGLPSDRFSAERTGGSVSTLTIQRTQQEDSAVYLCASSSDQGRKLFFGSGTQLSVL.

The chain links TRBV11-2 to TRBJ1-6; a possible D gene is TRBD1 (5 bases). Per germline, CDR1 SGHAT and CDR2 FQNNGV. V was clipped by 5 bases and J by 8 bases, with 16 bases between them. This CDR3 is built from 15 residues. DNA of the CDR3: TGTGCCAGCAGCCCTTCCGACAGTTATTATTCACCCCTCCACTTT. Protein: CASSPSDSYYSPLHF. Full variable domain (rest looked up from reference TRBV11-2 and TRBJ1-6): EAGVAQSPRYKIIEKRQSVAFWCNPISGHATLYWYQQILGQGPKLLIQFQNNGVVDDSQLPKDRFSAERLKGVDSTLKIQPAKLEDSAVYLCASSPSDSYYSPLHFGNGTRLTVT.

The chain links TRBV4-1 to TRBJ1-2; 9 nucleotides agree with TRBD1. This CDR3 comprises 16 residues. After removal of 3 bases from V and 6 bases from J, the junction contained 11 bases not matched to a gene. The V gene's germline CDR1 is MGHRA and CDR2 YSYEKL. The CDR3 coding sequence is TGCGCCAGCAGCCATCCGACAGACAGGGGGTGGGATGGCTACACCTTC. Translated, it gives CASSHPTDRGWDGYTF.

This sequence joins TRBV5-1 and TRBJ2-3, with 9 bases fitting TRBD2. Trimming at V came to 0 bases and at J to 2 bases, leaving 4 bases not matched to a gene. The germline V gene encodes CDR1 SGHRS and CDR2 YFSETQ. The length of the CDR3 is 16 residues. This chain's CDR3 is CASSLETSGTTDTQYF. In nucleotides, the CDR3 is TGCGCCAGCAGCTTGGAGACTAGCGGCACCACAGATACGCAGTATTTT.

The chain carries TRBV5-1 and TRBJ1-4; TRBD1 aligns across 10 bases. The CDR3 has 20 amino acids. Germline V gene sequence: CDR1 SGHRS, CDR2 YFSETQ. The trim removed 3 bases at V and 2 bases at J, leaving 16 bases unmatched. The CDR3 DNA is TGCGCCAGCAGCTCCCCCCGGGACAGGGGAGGGATAAGCACTAATGAAAAACTGTTTTTT. Translation gives CASSSPRDRGGISTNEKLFF.

This clone appeared a single time. The V gene is TRBV7-9, the J gene TRBJ1-2; possibly TRBD1 for D (5 bases). Looked up from germline, CDR1 is SEHNR and CDR2 is FQNEAQ (reference sequence). The CDR3 sequence is 14 residues long. V lost 1 base, J lost 4 bases, and 10 bases lay in between. The CDR3 protein is CASSLGDGPYGYTF. In DNA form, the CDR3 reads TGTGCCAGCAGCTTAGGGGACGGTCCCTATGGCTACACCTTC.

The chain combines TRBV2 with TRBJ2-1; D is ambiguous. Germline V gene data show CDR1 as SNHLY and CDR2 as FYNNEI. Trimming removed 3 bases at V and 4 bases at J, with 34 bases between. CDR3 length: 22 amino acids. This CDR3 is CASSDIVRQVFSASSNYNEQFF. The DNA for the CDR3 is TGTGCCAGCAGTGACATAGTAAGGCAGGTCTTTTCGGCCAGCTCCAATTACAATGAGCAGTTCTTC.

The chain links TRBV10-3 to TRBJ1-2, with a possible D match to TRBD1 (5 bases). The V end was cut by 4 bases, the J end by 3 bases, with 12 bases between. The CDR3 has 14 residues. Germline CDR1 is ENHRY and CDR2 is SYGVKD. CDR3 DNA: TGTGCCATCAGTGGCCCAGGGTTCTACTATGGCTACACCTTC. Translated, it gives CAISGPGFYYGYTF.

The chain links TRBV5-4 to TRBJ2-1; 8 nucleotides align to TRBD1. Germline CDR1 reads SGHNT; CDR2 reads YYREEE (reference sequence). With V trimmed by 5 bases and J by 3 bases, 7 bases remained unmatched. The CDR3 has 15 amino acids. The CDR3 coding sequence is TGTGCCAGCAGGGGGGGACAGGAGAGCTACAATGAGCAGTTCTTC. This translates into CASRGGQESYNEQFF.

The genes are TRBV5-1 and TRBJ2-7, with TRBD1 as a possible D gene (5 bases). This CDR3 contains 16 residues. Germline CDR1 and CDR2: SGHRS and YFSETQ. V dropped 0 bases and J dropped 6 bases, with 19 bases sitting between them. The CDR3 here is CASSLVGQFPGFEQYF. CDR3 nucleotide sequence: TGCGCCAGCAGCTTGGTAGGGCAGTTCCCAGGGTTCGAGCAGTACTTC. The variable domain in full, completed from reference TRBV5-1 and TRBJ2-7, reads KAGVTQTPRYLIKTRGQQVTLSCSPISGHRSVSWYQQTPGQGLQFLFEYFSETQRNKGNFPGRFSGRQFSNSRSEMNVSTLELGDSALYLCASSLVGQFPGFEQYFGPGTRLTVT.

Comments on this clone: One end of the junction does not line up with germline, which may come from a read error. The chain links TRBV7-7 to TRBJ1-3; D not certain. Germline V gene lookup returns CDR1 SSHAT and CDR2 FNYEAQ (reference sequence). CDR3 length equals 17 residues. CDR3 residues: CASNLPLLFPSGNTIYF. CDR3 DNA sequence: TGTGCTAGCAACTTGCCCCTACTTTTCCCCTCTGGAAACACCATATATTTT.

The rearrangement uses TRBV30 and TRBJ1-5; weak D call: TRBD1 (5 bases). Trimming took off 2 bases at V and 3 bases at J, with 11 bases between the two ends. Germline assignment: CDR1 GTSNPN and CDR2 SVGIG (reference sequence). This CDR3 is 14 amino acids long. The CDR3 is CAWSPGLANQPQHF. The CDR3 region has the DNA TGTGCCTGGAGTCCAGGGTTGGCCAATCAGCCCCAGCATTTT.

V and J are TRBV18 and TRBJ1-6, with no clear D. Germline loops: CDR1 KGHSH, CDR2 LQKENI. CDR3 length: 13 amino acids. Trimming stripped 3 bases from V and 7 bases from J, with 7 bases between. The CDR3 protein is CASSPAENSPLHF. CDR3 DNA: TGTGCCAGCTCACCGGCGGAAAATTCACCCCTCCACTTT.

The chain couples TRBV7-2 to TRBJ2-2; D gene ambiguous. V dropped 2 bases and J dropped 0 bases, with 7 bases sitting between them. Germline-derived CDR1 and CDR2 are SGHTA and FQGNSA. CDR3 length: 15 residues. The DNA of the CDR3 is TGTGCCAGCAGCTTATCGCCGGCGAACACCGGGGAGCTGTTTTTT. Translating it yields CASSLSPANTGELFF. The whole variable domain, remainder taken from reference TRBV7-2 and TRBJ2-2, is GAGVSQSPSNKVTEKGKDVELRCDPISGHTALYWYRQSLGQGLEFLIYFQGNSAPDKSGLPSDRFSAERTGGSVSTLTIQRTQQEDSAVYLCASSLSPANTGELFFGEGSRLTVL.

This clone was counted a single time. The rearrangement uses TRBV5-1 and TRBJ2-1; 7 bases are a match to TRBD2. The junction had 5 bases not matched to a gene; V was cut back by 4 bases and J by 1 base. The CDR3 is made up of 15 amino acids. Germline V CDR1 and CDR2: SGHRS, YFSETQ. The CDR3 region is CASSTTSASYNEQFF. CDR3 DNA sequence: TGCGCCAGCAGCACCACTAGCGCGTCCTACAATGAGCAGTTCTTC.

The chain uses TRBV11-2 and TRBJ1-6; D remains ambiguous. The V end was cut by 5 bases, the J end by 0 bases, with 17 bases between. CDR3 size: 18 residues. The V gene's germline CDR1 is SGHAT and CDR2 FQNNGV. DNA of the CDR3: TGTGCCAGCAGCCTACGACGGAGAGAAAGCTCCTATAATTCACCCCTCCACTTT. As protein: CASSLRRRESSYNSPLHF.

The chain combines TRBV5-1 with TRBJ2-3; no clear D. V gave up 0 bases and J gave up 4 bases, with 9 bases separating them. CDR3 length: 14 residues. CDR1 and CDR2 from the germline V gene are SGHRS and YFSETQ. CDR3 nucleotide sequence: TGCGCCAGCAGCTTGGATATTGCGGCAGATACGCAGTATTTT. Protein sequence: CASSLDIAADTQYF.

This chain joins TRBV10-3 and TRBJ1-6, with unresolved D. The CDR3 is made up of 14 amino acids. Germline loops: CDR1 ENHRY, CDR2 SYGVKD. V was cut by 4 bases and J by 5 bases, with 9 bases left in between. CDR3 amino acids: CAISGWMDNSPLHF. The CDR3 DNA follows: TGTGCCATCAGTGGGTGGATGGATAATTCACCCCTCCACTTT.